This T cell receptor beta chain was observed in a study of blood T cell repertoires in COVID-19. Study-level background: Samples representing acute and convalescent COVID-19 were sourced from the United States, Italy and Spain. T cells, B-cell-depleted T cells, or PBMCs provided the cDNA or gDNA that served as material.

The ends were cut back, 9 bases at V and 0 bases at J, with 14 bases in the middle. The CDR3 extends over 15 amino acids. CDR1 is LNHDA and CDR2 is SQIVND in the germline V gene (reference sequence). This table comes from immunoSEQ multiplex PCR, and its TCRdb copy is limited to in-frame clones, with some not included. The repertoire holds roughly 500,000 clones, about 88% seen once, with roughly 0.92% in the top ten. Sequencing was done on a sample of peripheral blood. The clonotype comes from a man between 18 and 35 years old with COVID-19, enrolled during active disease. The J gene is TRBJ2-2, the V gene TRBV19, with D tentatively TRBD1 (6 bases). The CDR3 region has the DNA TGTGCCAGCAATCCACAGGGCCCGAACACCGGGGAGCTGTTTTTT. Encoded protein: CASNPQGPNTGELFF.